This TCR beta chain was sequenced in a study of shared clonotypes between healthy human individuals. Study-level information: Researchers drew samples from two women and three men aged 18 to 49. Donors had three CD4 naive, three CD4 memory, two CD8 naive and one CD8 memory plate apiece. The study, taken as a whole, reports: Memory subsets generally showed lower estimated richness than naive subsets.

This CDR3 is 15 amino acids long. Trimming shortened V by 2 bases and J by 0 bases, and 10 bases separated the two germline ends. From germline, CDR1 is KGHSH and CDR2 LQKENI. Of note for this clone: The antigen is not known.

The CD4+ fraction was divided into a CD45RA+ naive subset and a CD45RA-negative memory subset. Sequenced by immunoSEQ multiplex PCR; TCRdb stores in-frame clones only, minus some. The data hold under 2.5 million clones, with about 90% observed a single time. This clonotype was sampled from a man between 18 and 29 years old in good health. Some clones in this sample may be carry-over from other donors' samples. Sequencing input: naive CD4+ T cells from PBMCs. The subset is: CD45RA+ positively selected. The chain carries TRBV18 and TRBJ2-5; the D gene is possibly TRBD1 (6 bases). The DNA of the CDR3 is TGTGCCAGCTCACCAGATCGGGACAACCAAGAGACCCAGTACTTC. It is translated as CASSPDRDNQETQYF. The complete variable domain, with remaining parts taken from reference TRBV18 and TRBJ2-5, reads NAGVMQNPRHLVRRRGQEARLRCSPMKGHSHVYWYRQLPEEGLKFMVYLQKENIIDESGMPKERFSAEFPKEGPSILRIQQVVRGDSAAYFCASSPDRDNQETQYFGPGTRLLVL.